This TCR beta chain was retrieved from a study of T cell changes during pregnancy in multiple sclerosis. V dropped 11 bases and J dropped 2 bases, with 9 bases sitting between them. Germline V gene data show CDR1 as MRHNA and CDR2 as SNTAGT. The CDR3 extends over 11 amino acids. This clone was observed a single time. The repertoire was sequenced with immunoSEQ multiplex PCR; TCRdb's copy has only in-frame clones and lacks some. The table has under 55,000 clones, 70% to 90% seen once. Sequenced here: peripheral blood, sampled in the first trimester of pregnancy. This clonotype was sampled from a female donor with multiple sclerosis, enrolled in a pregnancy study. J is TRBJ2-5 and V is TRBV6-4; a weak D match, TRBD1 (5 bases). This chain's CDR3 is CAGAPQETQYF. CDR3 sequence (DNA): TGTGCCGGGGCCCCACAAGAGACCCAGTACTTC.